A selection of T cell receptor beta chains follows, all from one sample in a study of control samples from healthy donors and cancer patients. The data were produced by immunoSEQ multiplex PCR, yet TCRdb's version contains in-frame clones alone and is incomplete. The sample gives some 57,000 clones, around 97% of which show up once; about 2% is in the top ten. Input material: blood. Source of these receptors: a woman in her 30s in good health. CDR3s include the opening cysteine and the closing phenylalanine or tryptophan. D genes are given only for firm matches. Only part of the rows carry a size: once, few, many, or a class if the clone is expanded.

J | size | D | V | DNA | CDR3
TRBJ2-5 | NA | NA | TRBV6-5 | TGTGCCAGCAGTTACTCGGCTGGACCCCAAGAGACCCAGTACTTC | CASSYSAGPQETQYF
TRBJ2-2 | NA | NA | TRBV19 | TGTGCCAGTAGTCCCGCCCAGGCTGGGAACACCGGGGAGCTGTTTTTT | CASSPAQAGNTGELFF
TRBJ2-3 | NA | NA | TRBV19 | TGTGCCAGTAGTATGGGAGGCGTTGGAGATACGCAGTATTTT | CASSMGGVGDTQYF
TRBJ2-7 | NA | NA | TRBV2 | TGTGCCAGCAGTGAAAGGCCATCGACAGATTTTATGGCTTTTAGCTACGAGCAGTACTTC | CASSERPSTDFMAFSYEQYF
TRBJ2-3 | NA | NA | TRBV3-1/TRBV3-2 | TGTGCCAGCAGGGAACAGGGATTGGGCACAGATACGCAGTATTTT | CASREQGLGTDTQYF
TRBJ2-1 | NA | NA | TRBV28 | TGTGCCAGCAGTCCCGAGACAGCGTCGACCCATTTCTTC | CASSPETASTHFF
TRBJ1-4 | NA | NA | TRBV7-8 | TGTGCCAGCAGCCGTCCGGTTTCGGGGAACGATAATGAAAAACTGTTTTTT | CASSRPVSGNDNEKLFF
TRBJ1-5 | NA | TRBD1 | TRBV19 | TGTGCCAGTAGCCGATCCGGGACAGCGACCAATCAGCCCCAGCATTTT | CASSRSGTATNQPQHF
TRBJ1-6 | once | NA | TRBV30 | TGTGCCTGGCGAGGGAACTCCCATAATTCACCCCTCCACTTT | CAWRGNSHNSPLHF
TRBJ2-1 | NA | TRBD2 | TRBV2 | TGTGCCAGCAGTTCCCCACTAGCGGGCTCTTACAATGAGCAGTTCTTC | CASSSPLAGSYNEQFF
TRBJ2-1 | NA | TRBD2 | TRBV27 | TGTGCCAGCAGTTTATCGATAATGGGACTAGCGGGACGCTACAATGAGCAGTTCTTC | CASSLSIMGLAGRYNEQFF
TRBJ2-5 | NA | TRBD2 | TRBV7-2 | TGTGCCAGCAGCTCGCTAGCGGGAGGCGGAGAGACCCAGTACTTC | CASSSLAGGGETQYF
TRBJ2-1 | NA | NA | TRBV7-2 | TGTGCCAGCAGCGCCCGGGAGTACAATGAGCAGTTCTTC | CASSAREYNEQFF
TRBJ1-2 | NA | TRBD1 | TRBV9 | TGTGCCAGCAGCGAAACTACCGGGACAGGGTATGGCTACACCTTC | CASSETTGTGYGYTF
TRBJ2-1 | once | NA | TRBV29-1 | TGCAGCGTTGAACCTCGGGACAACTACAATGAGCAGTTCTTC | CSVEPRDNYNEQFF
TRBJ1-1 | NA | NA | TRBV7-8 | TGTGCCAGCAGCTTATTGGACCAGGGAGGTACTGAAGCTTTCTTT | CASSLLDQGGTEAFF
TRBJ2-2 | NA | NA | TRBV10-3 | TGTGCCATCAGTGAGGCTATACCCGGGGAGCTGTTTTTT | CAISEAIPGELFF
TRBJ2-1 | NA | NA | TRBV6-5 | TGTGCCAGCAGTCGCCCCCCCGAGCAGTTCTTC | CASSRPPEQFF
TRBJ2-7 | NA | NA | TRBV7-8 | TGTGCCAGCAGCTTAGTCCAGGGGACCCACTCCGAGCAGTACTTC | CASSLVQGTHSEQYF
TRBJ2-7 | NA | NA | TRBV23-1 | TGCGCCAGCAGTCAGGGAGGACCAACGTGCGAGCAGTACTTC | CASSQGGPTCEQYF
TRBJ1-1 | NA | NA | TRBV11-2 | TGTGCCAGCAGCTTCGATAGGGTCGGAGACACTGAAGCTTTCTTT | CASSFDRVGDTEAFF
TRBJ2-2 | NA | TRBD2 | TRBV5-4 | TGTGCCAGCAGCTTCGGGACTAGCGGTTTCACCGGGGAGCTGTTTTTT | CASSFGTSGFTGELFF
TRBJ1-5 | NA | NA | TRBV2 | TGTGCCAGCAGTACTCACAGTGGTAGTCTTCAGCCCCAGCATTTT | CASSTHSGSLQPQHF
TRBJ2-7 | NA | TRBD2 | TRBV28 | TGTGCCAGCATCTCATTAGCGGGAACCTACGAGCAGTACTTC | CASISLAGTYEQYF
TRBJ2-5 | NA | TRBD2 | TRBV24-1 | TGTGCCACCAGTGATTCCGGCGGACTAGCGGAAAAGGGGGAGACCCAGTACTTC | CATSDSGGLAEKGETQYF
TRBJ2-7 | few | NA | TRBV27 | TGTGCCAGCACCCGAGGGGGCTCCTACGAGCAGTACTTC | CASTRGGSYEQYF
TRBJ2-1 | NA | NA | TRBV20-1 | TGCAGTGCTAGAACTTACAATGAGCAGTTCTTC | CSARTYNEQFF
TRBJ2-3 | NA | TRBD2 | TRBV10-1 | TGCGCCAGCAGTGAATGGCGGGGGGTCACAGATACGCAGTATTTT | CASSEWRGVTDTQYF
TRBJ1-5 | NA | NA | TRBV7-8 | TGTGCCAGCAGCCGAAACAGGGATCCGGGCAATCAGCCCCAGCATTTT | CASSRNRDPGNQPQHF
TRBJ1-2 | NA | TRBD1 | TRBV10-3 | TGTGCCATCAGTGACCCAGGACAGGGAATCTATGGCTACACCTTC | CAISDPGQGIYGYTF
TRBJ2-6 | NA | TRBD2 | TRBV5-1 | TGCGCCAGCAGCGTACTAGCGGGGCAGCCCGGGGACTCTGGGGCCAACGTCCTGACTTTC | CASSVLAGQPGDSGANVLTF
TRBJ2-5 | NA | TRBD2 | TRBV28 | TGTGCCAGCAGTTTATTGCTTCCAAACGGGGGGATCCAGTACTTC | CASSLLLPNGGIQYF
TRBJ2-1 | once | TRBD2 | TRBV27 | TGTGCCAGCAGTCCATATGCCCGTGGGCGGGAGTACAATGAGCAGTTCTTC | CASSPYARGREYNEQFF
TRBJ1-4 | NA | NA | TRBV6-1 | TGTGCCAGCAGTGAGATTAAAGGGGCAACTAATGAAAAACTGTTTTTT | CASSEIKGATNEKLFF
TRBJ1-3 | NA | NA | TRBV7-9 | TGTGCCAGCAGCTCCAGGACAGATATCTCTGGAAACACCATATATTTT | CASSSRTDISGNTIYF
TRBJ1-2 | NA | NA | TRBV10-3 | TGTGCCATCAGTCGCTGGGGGCAGGGCGAAGCTGGCTACACCTTC | CAISRWGQGEAGYTF
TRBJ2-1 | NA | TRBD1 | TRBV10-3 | TGTGCCATACGGACAGGGACTGAGCAGTTCTTC | CAIRTGTEQFF
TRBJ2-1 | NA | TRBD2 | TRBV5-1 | TGCGCCAGCAGCTTAGGGACTAGCGGGCCTAGGGATGAGCAGTTCTTC | CASSLGTSGPRDEQFF
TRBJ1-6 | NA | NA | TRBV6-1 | TGTGCCAGCAGTGAACAGACGAGCTCCTATAATTCACCCCTCCACTTT | CASSEQTSSYNSPLHF
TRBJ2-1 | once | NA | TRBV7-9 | TGTGCCAGCAGCGACGGGACTCCTCCCTACAATGAGCAGTTCTTC | CASSDGTPPYNEQFF
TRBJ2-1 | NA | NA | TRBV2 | TGTGCCAGCAGTGAAGACGGACCCAATGAGCAGTTCTTC | CASSEDGPNEQFF
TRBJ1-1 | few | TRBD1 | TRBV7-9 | TGTGCCAGCAGCCCCGACAGGGCCCACGGTGGAGCTTTCTTT | CASSPDRAHGGAFF